This T cell receptor (beta chain) was sequenced for a study of shared clonotypes between healthy human individuals. Trimming took 6 bases from V and 8 from J; bases not matched to a gene: 8. The CDR3 spans 13 residues. Germline CDR1 and CDR2: MDHEN and SYDVKM. Assay execution proceeded at the deep level. In the authors' methods: From ImmunoSEQ came sequences covering only the junction and carrying no quality scores, so filtering differed. Measured with immunoSEQ multiplex PCR; TCRdb has only the in-frame clones, and not every one. V, J and clone size derive from that table, while D and trimming were established from the DNA sequence. The sample holds about 480,000 clones; around 79% are singletons and the top ten take 10% to 15%. Study conclusions and caveats: In having few donors, the study represented limited genetic and exposure-history diversity.

As regards this clone: As yet, its antigen is unknown.

This TCR was sampled from a woman between 40 and 55 years old in good health. Some clones in this sample may be carry-over from other donors' samples. The chain joins TRBV28 to TRBJ1-2, with 8 bases matching TRBD1. Sequencing input: PBMCs. CDR3 nucleotides: TGTGCCAGCAGCCAGGGGGCGGGGTTGGGCTACACCTTC. It is translated as CASSQGAGLGYTF.